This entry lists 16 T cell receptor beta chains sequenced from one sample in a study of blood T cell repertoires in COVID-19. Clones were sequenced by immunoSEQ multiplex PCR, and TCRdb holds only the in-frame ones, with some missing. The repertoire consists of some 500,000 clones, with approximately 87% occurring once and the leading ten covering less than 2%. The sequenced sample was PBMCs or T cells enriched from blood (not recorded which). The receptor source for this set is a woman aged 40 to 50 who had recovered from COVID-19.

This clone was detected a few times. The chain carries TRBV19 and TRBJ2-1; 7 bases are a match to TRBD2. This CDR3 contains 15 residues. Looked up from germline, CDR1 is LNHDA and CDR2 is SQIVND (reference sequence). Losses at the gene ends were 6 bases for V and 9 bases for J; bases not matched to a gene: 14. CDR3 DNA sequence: TGTGCCAGTAGCTATCGGCGGGAGATTAAGAGTGAGCAGTTCTTC. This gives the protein CASSYRREIKSEQFF.

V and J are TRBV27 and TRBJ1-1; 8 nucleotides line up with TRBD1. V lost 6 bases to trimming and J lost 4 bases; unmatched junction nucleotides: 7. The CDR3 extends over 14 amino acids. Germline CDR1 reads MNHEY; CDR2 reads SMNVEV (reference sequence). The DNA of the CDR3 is TGTGCCAGCAGGGAGGACAGGGAGTCCACTGAAGCTTTCTTT. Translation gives CASREDRESTEAFF.

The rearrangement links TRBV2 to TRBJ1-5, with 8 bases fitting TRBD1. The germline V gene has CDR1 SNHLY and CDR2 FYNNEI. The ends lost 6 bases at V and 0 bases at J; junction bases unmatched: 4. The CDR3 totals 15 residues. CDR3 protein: CASSPDRVSNQPQHF. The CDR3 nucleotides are TGTGCCAGCAGCCCGGACAGGGTTAGCAATCAGCCCCAGCATTTT.

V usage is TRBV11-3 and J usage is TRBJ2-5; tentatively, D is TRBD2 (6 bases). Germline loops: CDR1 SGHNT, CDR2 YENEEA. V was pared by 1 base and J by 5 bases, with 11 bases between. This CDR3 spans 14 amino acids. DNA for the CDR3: TGTGCCAGCAGCTTAGCGGGAGTTGTTGAGACCCAGTACTTC. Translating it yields CASSLAGVVETQYF.

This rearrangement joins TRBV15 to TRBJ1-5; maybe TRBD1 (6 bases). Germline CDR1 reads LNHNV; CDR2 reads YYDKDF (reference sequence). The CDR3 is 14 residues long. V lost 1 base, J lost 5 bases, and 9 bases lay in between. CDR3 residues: CATSRARGYQPQHF. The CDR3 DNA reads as TGTGCCACCAGCAGAGCCAGGGGTTATCAGCCCCAGCATTTT. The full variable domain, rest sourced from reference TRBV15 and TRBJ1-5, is DAMVIQNPRYQVTQFGKPVTLSCSQTLNHNVMYWYQQKSSQAPKLLFHYYDKDFNNEADTPDNFQSRRPNTSFCFLDIRSPGLGDTAMYLCATSRARGYQPQHFGDGTRLSIL.

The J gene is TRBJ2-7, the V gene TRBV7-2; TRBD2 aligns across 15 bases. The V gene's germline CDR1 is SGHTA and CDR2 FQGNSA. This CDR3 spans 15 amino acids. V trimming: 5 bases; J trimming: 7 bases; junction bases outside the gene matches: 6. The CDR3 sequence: CASSTRGLAGGEQYF. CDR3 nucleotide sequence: TGTGCCAGCAGCACCCGGGGACTAGCGGGAGGAGAGCAGTACTTC.

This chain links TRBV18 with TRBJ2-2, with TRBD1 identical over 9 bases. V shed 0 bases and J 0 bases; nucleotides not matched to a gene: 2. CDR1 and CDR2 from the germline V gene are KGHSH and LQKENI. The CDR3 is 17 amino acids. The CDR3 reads CASSPPTGGTNTGELFF. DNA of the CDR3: TGTGCCAGCTCACCACCGACAGGGGGTACGAACACCGGGGAGCTGTTTTTT.

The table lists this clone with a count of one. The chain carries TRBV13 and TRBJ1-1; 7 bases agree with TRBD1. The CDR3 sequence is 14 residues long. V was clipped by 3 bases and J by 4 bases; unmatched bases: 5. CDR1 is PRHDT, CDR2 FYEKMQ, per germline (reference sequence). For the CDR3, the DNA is TGTGCCAGCAGCTTGTCGACAGGGAGCACTGAAGCTTTCTTT. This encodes CASSLSTGSTEAFF.

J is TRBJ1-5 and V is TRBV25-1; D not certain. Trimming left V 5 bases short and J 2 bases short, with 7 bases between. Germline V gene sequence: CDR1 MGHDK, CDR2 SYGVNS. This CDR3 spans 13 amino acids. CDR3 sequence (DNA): TGTGCCAGCAGTATCGGGGGCAATCAGCCCCAGCATTTT. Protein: CASSIGGNQPQHF.

CDR3 amino acids: CASSLGQGSSYNEQFF. Written as DNA, the CDR3 is TGCGCCAGCAGCTTGGGGCAGGGATCATCCTACAATGAGCAGTTCTTC. The V gene is TRBV5-1, the J gene TRBJ2-1; D possibly corresponds to TRBD1 (5 bases). The V gene's germline CDR1 is SGHRS and CDR2 YFSETQ. Trimming took off 0 bases at V and 1 base at J, with 11 bases between the two ends. The CDR3 sequence is 16 residues long.

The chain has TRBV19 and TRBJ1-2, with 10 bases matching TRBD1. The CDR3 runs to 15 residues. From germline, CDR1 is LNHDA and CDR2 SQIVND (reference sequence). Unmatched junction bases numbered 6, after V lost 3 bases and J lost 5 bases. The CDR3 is CASSIDRGQGYGYTF. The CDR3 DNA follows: TGTGCCAGTAGTATCGACAGGGGGCAGGGATATGGCTACACCTTC.

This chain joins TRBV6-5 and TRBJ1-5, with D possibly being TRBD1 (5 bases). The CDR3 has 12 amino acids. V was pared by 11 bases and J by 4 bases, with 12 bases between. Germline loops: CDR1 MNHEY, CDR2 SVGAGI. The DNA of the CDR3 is TGTGCCGCAGGGAATGGGAATCAGCCCCAGCATTTT. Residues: CAAGNGNQPQHF.

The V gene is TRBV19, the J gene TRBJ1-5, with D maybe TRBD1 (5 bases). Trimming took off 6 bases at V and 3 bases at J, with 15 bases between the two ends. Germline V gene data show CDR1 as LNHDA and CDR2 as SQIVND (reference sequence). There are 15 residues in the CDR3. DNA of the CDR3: TGTGCCAGTAGCCGCCAAGACAGCCCCAATCAGCCCCAGCATTTT. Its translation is CASSRQDSPNQPQHF.

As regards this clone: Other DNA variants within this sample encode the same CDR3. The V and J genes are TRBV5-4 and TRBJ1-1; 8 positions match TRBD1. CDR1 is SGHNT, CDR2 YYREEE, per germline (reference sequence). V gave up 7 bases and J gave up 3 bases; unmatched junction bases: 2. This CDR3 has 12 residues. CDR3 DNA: TGTGCCAGCGGGGGACAGGACACTGAAGCTTTCTTT. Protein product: CASGGQDTEAFF.

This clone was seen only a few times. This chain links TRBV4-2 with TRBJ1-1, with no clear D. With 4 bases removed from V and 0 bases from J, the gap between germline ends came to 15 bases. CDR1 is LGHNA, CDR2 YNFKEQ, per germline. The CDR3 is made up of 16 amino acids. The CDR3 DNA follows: TGTGCCAGCAGCCGCAACTTACCGAACTTGAACACTGAAGCTTTCTTT. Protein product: CASSRNLPNLNTEAFF.

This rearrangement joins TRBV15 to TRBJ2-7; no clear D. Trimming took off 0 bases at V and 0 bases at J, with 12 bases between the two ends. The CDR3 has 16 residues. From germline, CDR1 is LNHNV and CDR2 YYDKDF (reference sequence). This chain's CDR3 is CATSRDGASFSYEQYF. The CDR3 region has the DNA TGTGCCACCAGCAGAGACGGTGCCTCCTTCTCCTACGAGCAGTACTTC.